This T cell receptor beta chain derives from a study of T-cell memory formation after mild COVID-19. At the level of the study: TCR clusters were largely donor specific.

TCRdb re-called the 5' RACE reads through MiXCR, storing one row per CDR3 protein. Of around 250,000 distinct CDR3 sequences in the sample, about 17% were seen once. This clonotype was counted a few times. Its specificity is unknown. Study conclusions and caveats: A subset of responding clones appeared in pre-infection memory, suggesting cross-reactive memory joined.

The CDR3 spans 12 residues. Trimming stripped 3 bases from V and 4 bases from J, with 8 bases between. Germline V CDR1 and CDR2: SGDLS, YYNGEE. Sequencing was carried out using PBMCs or a T cell subset sorted from them (not recorded which). The clonotype originates from a man younger than 30 who had mild COVID-19 (a few samples of this study predate the infection). Cell type and time point are not known. The chain couples TRBV9 to TRBJ2-7, with D possibly being TRBD1 (5 bases). DNA of the CDR3: TGTGCCAGCAGCGATGACAGTTACGAGCAGTACTTC. Its protein product is CASSDDSYEQYF.